These 10 T cell receptor beta chains share one sample of origin, sequenced in a study of blood T cell repertoires in COVID-19. Only in-frame clones appear in the TCRdb table, and some are missing; sequencing was by immunoSEQ multiplex PCR. The sample shows 350,000 to 450,000 clones, roughly nine tenths of them seen only once. Material for sequencing was PBMCs or T cells enriched from blood (not recorded which). Source of these receptors: a man between 25 and 39 years old who had recovered from COVID-19.

This chain joins TRBV2 and TRBJ2-1; TRBD1 agrees at 8 bases. The CDR3 spans 13 residues. J lost 5 bases, V lost 5 bases, and 2 bases had no gene match. Germline V gene lookup returns CDR1 SNHLY and CDR2 FYNNEI. Here the CDR3 reads CASSLDRDNEQFF. In DNA, the CDR3 is TGTGCCAGCAGTTTGGACAGGGACAATGAGCAGTTCTTC.

CDR3 sequence: CASSNDRGGQPQHF. The CDR3 DNA reads as TGTGCCAGTAGTAACGACAGGGGAGGTCAGCCCCAGCATTTT. This chain joins TRBV19 and TRBJ1-5; 8 bases agree with TRBD1. V gave up 4 bases and J gave up 6 bases; unmatched junction bases: 5. Germline assignment: CDR1 LNHDA and CDR2 SQIVND (reference sequence). The length of the CDR3 is 14 residues.

The V gene is TRBV6-5, the J gene TRBJ2-7; 7 positions match TRBD2. Germline loops: CDR1 MNHEY, CDR2 SVGAGI. The CDR3 loop spans 14 amino acids. The V segment lost 7 bases and the J segment 2 bases; nucleotides outside the gene matches: 8. In DNA, the CDR3 is TGTGCCAGCACCCGGGCGGGGAGGGCCTACGAGCAGTACTTC. It is translated as CASTRAGRAYEQYF.

The CDR3 here is CASSLEWDRVTYNEQFF. The DNA for the CDR3 is TGCGCCAGCAGCTTGGAATGGGACAGGGTAACCTACAATGAGCAGTTCTTC. The chain uses TRBV5-1 and TRBJ2-1, with 9 bases identical to TRBD1. CDR3 length: 17 amino acids. The germline gives CDR1 SGHRS, CDR2 YFSETQ. The trim removed 0 bases at V and 2 bases at J, leaving 6 bases unmatched.

The chain recombines TRBV6-5 with TRBJ1-2; D call uncertain. The V gene lost 0 bases and the J gene lost 8 bases, with 13 bases spanning the gap. The CDR3 consists of 14 residues. Germline CDR1 MNHEY, CDR2 SVGAGI. The CDR3: CASSYSGRGMGYTF. In nucleotides, the CDR3 is TGTGCCAGCAGTTACTCGGGTCGGGGAATGGGCTACACCTTC.

The CDR3 bases are TGTGCCAGCAGCCAAGACCCCCAGCGGGGATCCTACAATGAGCAGTTCTTC. It encodes CASSQDPQRGSYNEQFF. The chain combines TRBV3-1 (or the pseudogene TRBV3-2) with TRBJ2-1; 7 nucleotides align to TRBD2. CDR3 length: 17 residues. Germline loops: CDR1 LGHDT, CDR2 YNNKEL (reference sequence). Trimming cost V 0 bases and J 1 base; bases outside gene matches: 6.

The rearrangement uses TRBV4-1 and TRBJ2-7; 10 bases map to TRBD1. V lost 3 bases, J lost 6 bases, and 8 bases stayed unmatched. The CDR3 is made up of 15 amino acids. CDR1 MGHRA and CDR2 YSYEKL come from the germline V gene. CDR3 DNA sequence: TGCGCCAGCAGCCATGAGACAGGGGGCGGATTCGAGCAGTACTTC. Translating gives CASSHETGGGFEQYF.

The genes are TRBV9 and TRBJ2-7, with 9 bases aligning to TRBD2. From germline, CDR1 is SGDLS and CDR2 YYNGEE. This CDR3 is 15 amino acids long. After removal of 0 bases from V and 3 bases from J, the junction contained 4 bases not matched to a gene. CDR3 sequence (DNA): TGTGCCAGCAGCGTAGGCCTAGCGGGATACTACGAGCAGTACTTC. This gives the protein CASSVGLAGYYEQYF.

The J gene is TRBJ1-1, the V gene TRBV6-5, with D tentatively TRBD1 (6 bases). CDR1 and CDR2 (germline): MNHEY, SVGAGI. This CDR3 is built from 13 residues. V was shortened by 6 bases and J by 5 bases, with 13 bases between the two germline ends. This chain's CDR3 is CASRQGWGTEAFF. Written as DNA, the CDR3 is TGTGCCAGCAGACAGGGTTGGGGAACTGAAGCTTTCTTT.

This chain links TRBV27 with TRBJ1-1, with D possibly being TRBD1 (6 bases). This CDR3 region has 14 residues. Germline V gives CDR1 MNHEY, CDR2 SMNVEV (reference sequence). Deletions cut 8 bases from V and 4 bases from J, with 17 bases between. This CDR3 is CASGLGGRVTEAFF. The CDR3 nucleotides are TGTGCCAGCGGGTTGGGGGGGCGCGTCACTGAAGCTTTCTTT.